These 4 T cell receptor beta chains were sequenced from one sample in a study of cytomegalovirus exposure and HLA in healthy donors. PCR involved 60 Vbeta and 13 Jbeta primers. Using immunoSEQ multiplex PCR, the repertoire was profiled, and TCRdb retains in-frame clones only, with some absent. The table records 110,000 to 150,000 clones, approximately 80% of them present only once. The sequenced sample consisted of PBMCs. Receptor source: a male donor in good health and CMV-seronegative.

This sequence joins TRBV11-2 and TRBJ2-1; TRBD1 is a possible D gene (6 bases). The CDR3 contains 14 residues. CDR1 and CDR2 from the germline V gene are SGHAT and FQNNGV. V gave up 4 bases and J gave up 8 bases, with 15 bases separating them. CDR3 sequence (DNA): TGTGCCAGCAGCTGGGCCCAGGGGACCCATGAGCAGTTCTTC. Translation: CASSWAQGTHEQFF.

This chain connects TRBV9 to TRBJ2-5; TRBD1 might be the D (5 bases). Trimming cost V 0 bases and J 1 base, with 10 bases left between them. The CDR3 is 15 residues long. Germline values: CDR1 SGDLS, CDR2 YYNGEE. The CDR3 DNA reads TGTGCCAGCAGCGTAGGCGGAAGGGGCCAAGAGACCCAGTACTTC. Amino acid sequence: CASSVGGRGQETQYF.

In the case of this clone: A read error may account for a junction end that differs from germline. This sequence joins TRBV4-3 and TRBJ2-1; D might be TRBD2 (7 bases). The germline CDR1 and CDR2 sequences are LGHNA and YSLEER. CDR3 length: 16 amino acids. The CDR3 loop reads CASSQVPGGPYNERFF. CDR3 nucleotides: TGCGCCAGCAGCCAAGTCCCGGGGGGCCCCTACAATGAGCGGTTCTTC.

V gene TRBV2 combines with J gene TRBJ1-1; possibly TRBD1 for D (6 bases). The germline gives CDR1 SNHLY, CDR2 FYNNEI. V lost 1 base to trimming and J lost 1 base, with 10 bases between them. This CDR3 spans 15 amino acids. In nucleotides, the CDR3 is TGTGCCAGCAGTGAAGACAGGGTAGCGAACACTGAAGCTTTCTTT. This gives the protein CASSEDRVANTEAFF.